A single sample is the source of the 14 T cell receptor beta chains below, sequenced in a study of blood T cell repertoires in COVID-19. The assay was immunoSEQ multiplex PCR, and TCRdb's table has in-frame clones only and misses some. The sample yields roughly 480,000 clones, roughly 89% seen once. The sample comprised peripheral blood. These receptors all come from a man between 18 and 29 years old with COVID-19, enrolled during active disease.

The chain recombines TRBV4-1 with TRBJ2-7, with D possibly being TRBD1 (6 bases). Germline V gene sequence: CDR1 MGHRA, CDR2 YSYEKL. The ends were cut back, 1 base at V and 0 bases at J, with 13 bases in the middle. This CDR3 contains 16 residues. CDR3 sequence reads: CASSQGLTGPSYEQYF. The CDR3 coding sequence is TGCGCCAGCAGCCAAGGTCTGACAGGTCCCTCCTACGAGCAGTACTTC.

The chain joins TRBV18 to TRBJ2-1; 10 bases map to TRBD1. The V gene's germline CDR1 is KGHSH and CDR2 LQKENI. V shed 2 bases and J 5 bases; nucleotides not matched to a gene: 12. CDR3 size: 18 residues. The DNA for the CDR3 is TGTGCCAGCTCACCAAGCGGGACAGGGGATCCCAAGGACAATGAGCAGTTCTTC. Its protein is CASSPSGTGDPKDNEQFF. Filled out from reference TRBV18 and TRBJ2-1, the complete variable domain reads NAGVMQNPRHLVRRRGQEARLRCSPMKGHSHVYWYRQLPEEGLKFMVYLQKENIIDESGMPKERFSAEFPKEGPSILRIQQVVRGDSAAYFCASSPSGTGDPKDNEQFFGPGTRLTVL.

The CDR3 coding sequence is TGCGCCAGCAGCCCCATCCGGGACATCCTCTACGAGCAGTACTTC. Amino acid sequence: CASSPIRDILYEQYF. V usage is TRBV5-1 and J usage is TRBJ2-7; maybe TRBD1 (6 bases). Trimming stripped 4 bases from V and 3 bases from J, with 17 bases between. The CDR3 consists of 15 residues. Looked up from germline, CDR1 is SGHRS and CDR2 is YFSETQ.

The rearrangement links TRBV11-2 to TRBJ1-3, with D unresolved. With 3 bases removed from V and 4 bases from J, the gap between germline ends came to 22 bases. The CDR3 contains 18 residues. Germline CDR1 and CDR2: SGHAT and FQNNGV. The CDR3 nucleotides read TGTGCCAGCAGCTTCAATTTTCTCCGGGGATCAGCAGGAAACACCATATATTTT. It translates to CASSFNFLRGSAGNTIYF.

The chain joins TRBV24-1 to TRBJ1-1; tentative D call: TRBD1 (6 bases). V was pared by 4 bases and J by 7 bases, with 15 bases between. This CDR3 spans 14 amino acids. Germline CDR1 and CDR2: KGHDR and SFDVKD. CDR3 in DNA: TGTGCCACCAGTGACCCCCGACAGGCGGATGAAGCTTTCTTT. Amino acids: CATSDPRQADEAFF.

The chain uses TRBV12-3 or TRBV12-4 and TRBJ2-5; a possible D gene is TRBD1 (6 bases). The germline V and J ends were trimmed by 2 bases and 3 bases, with 7 bases remaining between them. The CDR3 contains 13 residues. CDR3 region: CASSLSGEETQYF. CDR3 bases: TGTGCCAGCAGTTTATCAGGGGAAGAGACCCAGTACTTC.

J is TRBJ2-1 and V is TRBV19; 7 bases match TRBD2. Germline trimming cut 5 bases from V and 4 bases from J; bases unmatched to any gene: 2. The germline V gene has CDR1 LNHDA and CDR2 SQIVND (reference sequence). The CDR3 sequence is 13 residues long. In DNA form, the CDR3 reads TGTGCCAGTAGTGATAGCGGGTACAATGAGCAGTTCTTC. It encodes CASSDSGYNEQFF.

The rearrangement links TRBV4-1 to TRBJ2-7; possible D gene TRBD2, 6 bases. Trimming stripped 0 bases from V and 6 bases from J, with 12 bases between. This CDR3 contains 14 residues. Germline V gene sequence: CDR1 MGHRA, CDR2 YSYEKL. CDR3 protein: CASSQDRKGGEQYF. For the CDR3, the DNA is TGCGCCAGCAGCCAAGATCGAAAGGGAGGCGAGCAGTACTTC.

This chain connects TRBV18 to TRBJ2-1; 7 bases align to TRBD1. Germline V gene data show CDR1 as KGHSH and CDR2 as LQKENI. The V and J ends lost 2 bases and 5 bases, in that order; junction bases with no gene match: 3. The CDR3 is 14 residues long. CDR3 in DNA: TGTGCCAGCTCACCAAGGACAGGAAACAATGAGCAGTTCTTC. It encodes CASSPRTGNNEQFF.

This clone appeared a single time. The CDR3 is CASRGSGELFF. The CDR3 coding sequence is TGTGCCAGCAGGGGGAGCGGGGAGCTGTTTTTT. The V gene is TRBV12-3 or TRBV12-4, the J gene TRBJ2-2; D may be TRBD2 (5 bases). Between the trimmed V and J ends, which lost 6 bases and 7 bases, there was a span of 6 bases. The CDR3 consists of 11 residues.

The chain carries TRBV9 and TRBJ2-1; 7 bases match TRBD1. V shed 0 bases, J shed 9 bases, and the junction held 9 bases outside the gene matches. CDR1 SGDLS and CDR2 YYNGEE come from the germline V gene. The CDR3 has 15 amino acids. This CDR3 is CASSVGAGGQGEQFF. The CDR3 DNA reads TGTGCCAGCAGCGTAGGTGCAGGGGGTCAGGGTGAGCAGTTCTTC.

The chain combines TRBV4-1 with TRBJ2-4, with D perhaps TRBD2 (5 bases). This CDR3 has 16 residues. The V gene's germline CDR1 is MGHRA and CDR2 YSYEKL. Trimming removed 4 bases at V and 0 bases at J, with 13 bases between. The CDR3 loop is CASSPEETLAKNIQYF. The CDR3 nucleotides read TGCGCCAGCAGCCCGGAGGAAACTCTAGCCAAAAACATTCAGTACTTC.

This clone was seen once. The chain joins TRBV13 to TRBJ2-3; D is unclear. V gave up 1 base and J gave up 0 bases, with 8 bases separating them. Germline CDR1 reads PRHDT; CDR2 reads FYEKMQ (reference sequence). This CDR3 spans 15 amino acids. The DNA of the CDR3 is TGTGCCAGCAGCTTAGTAAAGACTAGCACAGATACGCAGTATTTT. The encoded protein is CASSLVKTSTDTQYF.

CDR3 sequence (DNA): TGCGCCAGCAGCCCGGAAGACAGGGGGCTTCTCGAGCAGTACTTC. Residues: CASSPEDRGLLEQYF. This sequence joins TRBV4-1 and TRBJ2-7, with 10 bases aligning to TRBD1. The CDR3 totals 15 residues. Unmatched junction bases numbered 9, after V lost 4 bases and J lost 6 bases. Germline V gene lookup returns CDR1 MGHRA and CDR2 YSYEKL.